A single sample gave rise to the 23 T cell receptor beta chains below, sequenced in a study of blood T cell repertoires in COVID-19. The assay was immunoSEQ multiplex PCR, and TCRdb's table has in-frame clones only and misses some. In the table there are 100,000 to 150,000 clones, about 83% of which are singletons. Material for sequencing was peripheral blood. The source is a man in his forties with active or convalescent COVID-19.

The chain employs TRBV5-6 and TRBJ1-5, with unresolved D. V was cut by 0 bases and J by 3 bases, with 7 bases left in between. Germline CDR1 SGHDT, CDR2 YYEEEE. The CDR3 runs to 14 residues. Here the CDR3 DNA reads TGTGCCAGCAGCTTGGGCGGATTCAATCAGCCCCAGCATTTT. Translation: CASSLGGFNQPQHF.

This chain joins TRBV15 and TRBJ2-5; 8 bases are a match to TRBD1. The V gene's germline CDR1 is LNHNV and CDR2 YYDKDF (reference sequence). Trimming removed 0 bases from V and 5 bases from J; junction bases left unmatched: 8. The CDR3 runs to 16 residues. CDR3 residues: CATSRDPGRGPETQYF. In nucleotides, the CDR3 is TGTGCCACCAGCAGAGATCCCGGCAGGGGGCCTGAGACCCAGTACTTC. Full variable domain (missing parts from reference TRBV15 and TRBJ2-5): DAMVIQNPRYQVTQFGKPVTLSCSQTLNHNVMYWYQQKSSQAPKLLFHYYDKDFNNEADTPDNFQSRRPNTSFCFLDIRSPGLGDTAMYLCATSRDPGRGPETQYFGPGTRLLVL.

This clone has a handful of counts. The chain employs TRBV10-2 and TRBJ2-7; D ambiguous. From germline, CDR1 is WSHSY and CDR2 SAAADI. The V end lost 0 bases, the J end lost 3 bases, and 18 bases lay between the germline ends. CDR3 length equals 17 residues. Written as DNA, the CDR3 is TGCGCCAGCAGTGAGTCGAGTAGCCCTCTAGGCAACTACGAGCAGTACTTC. Protein: CASSESSSPLGNYEQYF.

This CDR3 reads CASIESGINYGYTF. The CDR3 nucleotides read TGTGCCAGCATTGAGAGCGGGATTAACTATGGCTACACCTTC. The chain couples TRBV6-6 to TRBJ1-2; D ambiguous. The CDR3 runs 14 residues. The germline V gene encodes CDR1 MNHNY and CDR2 SVGAGI (reference sequence). Trimming pared 7 bases from V and 1 base from J, leaving 13 bases between.

The rearrangement uses TRBV5-1 and TRBJ2-5; 8 bases are a match to TRBD1. Germline-derived CDR1 and CDR2 are SGHRS and YFSETQ. Trimming cost V 4 bases and J 3 bases; bases outside gene matches: 5. The CDR3 length is 14 residues. CDR3 region: CASSEGQAEETQYF. In DNA, the CDR3 is TGCGCCAGCAGCGAGGGACAGGCCGAAGAGACCCAGTACTTC.

The CDR3 sequence is CASSLELTGNQPQHF. CDR3 nucleotide sequence: TGTGCCAGCAGCTTAGAACTGACAGGGAACCAGCCCCAGCATTTT. The chain links TRBV11-2 to TRBJ1-5, with 7 bases identical to TRBD1. In germline, CDR1 is SGHAT, CDR2 FQNNGV. Unmatched junction bases numbered 6, after V lost 0 bases and J lost 7 bases. The CDR3 is 15 amino acids.

The rearrangement links TRBV5-1 to TRBJ2-2, with D unresolved. The V end was cut by 4 bases, the J end by 1 base, with 11 bases between. This CDR3 comprises 15 residues. In germline, CDR1 is SGHRS, CDR2 YFSETQ. The CDR3 is CASSKRTENTGELFF. The CDR3 bases are TGCGCCAGCAGCAAGCGAACGGAGAACACCGGGGAGCTGTTTTTT.

The chain couples TRBV4-1 to TRBJ2-7; 8 bases match TRBD1. Germline V gives CDR1 MGHRA, CDR2 YSYEKL. V trimming: 1 base; J trimming: 6 bases; junction bases outside the gene matches: 8. The length of the CDR3 is 15 residues. Written as DNA, the CDR3 is TGCGCCAGCAGCCAAGGCCAGGACAGGGTCGTCGAGCAGTACTTC. This translates into CASSQGQDRVVEQYF.

Only one count was recorded for this clone. The V gene is TRBV7-2, the J gene TRBJ2-3; TRBD2 might be the D (6 bases). V gave up 1 base and J gave up 3 bases, with 11 bases separating them. This CDR3 is 15 amino acids long. CDR1 is SGHTA and CDR2 is FQGNSA in the germline V gene. CDR3 sequence reads: CASSLGRLATDTQYF. CDR3 nucleotides: TGTGCCAGCAGCTTAGGGAGGCTAGCGACAGATACGCAGTATTTT.

V gene TRBV5-1 combines with J gene TRBJ1-1, with D possibly TRBD1 on 5 matching bases. The V and J ends lost 4 bases and 3 bases respectively, with 10 bases between them. The CDR3 loop spans 13 amino acids. Per the germline V gene, CDR1 is SGHRS and CDR2 is YFSETQ. CDR3 sequence reads: CASSGRVDTEAFF. In DNA, the CDR3 is TGCGCCAGCAGCGGCAGGGTGGACACTGAAGCTTTCTTT.

In this sample, this clone turned up a few times. This sequence joins TRBV11-2 and TRBJ2-5, with 10 positions matching TRBD2. This CDR3 has 13 amino acids. The V segment lost 9 bases and the J segment 5 bases; nucleotides outside the gene matches: 6. The germline gives CDR1 SGHAT, CDR2 FQNNGV. CDR3 residues: CARGGLATETQYF. DNA for the CDR3: TGTGCCAGGGGGGGACTAGCGACGGAGACCCAGTACTTC. Looking up the rest from reference TRBV11-2 and TRBJ2-5 gives the full variable domain: EAGVAQSPRYKIIEKRQSVAFWCNPISGHATLYWYQQILGQGPKLLIQFQNNGVVDDSQLPKDRFSAERLKGVDSTLKIQPAKLEDSAVYLCARGGLATETQYFGPGTRLLVL.

CDR3 region: CASSPRDSHYEQYF. The DNA for the CDR3 is TGTGCCAGCAGCCCTCGGGACAGCCACTACGAGCAGTACTTC. V is TRBV7-9 and J is TRBJ2-7; 7 bases line up with TRBD1. The junction had 7 bases not matched to a gene; V was cut back by 5 bases and J by 3 bases. CDR3 length equals 14 residues. The V gene's germline CDR1 is SEHNR and CDR2 FQNEAQ (reference sequence).

The chain joins TRBV13 to TRBJ2-7; 10 nucleotides align to TRBD1. Germline V gene lookup returns CDR1 PRHDT and CDR2 FYEKMQ (reference sequence). The trim removed 3 bases at V and 6 bases at J, leaving 11 bases unmatched. The CDR3 is 16 amino acids. CDR3 residues: CASSFYSGTGVGEQYF. The CDR3 DNA is TGTGCCAGCAGCTTTTATTCCGGGACAGGGGTAGGCGAGCAGTACTTC.

The chain is built from TRBV4-2 and TRBJ1-4; 11 positions match TRBD1. The CDR3 sequence is 16 residues long. V gave up 0 bases and J gave up 6 bases; unmatched junction bases: 3. CDR1 is LGHNA, CDR2 YNFKEQ, per germline. CDR3 DNA: TGTGCCAGCAGCCAAGATATGGGACAGGGGGATGAAAAACTGTTTTTT. Translating gives CASSQDMGQGDEKLFF.

J is TRBJ1-3 and V is TRBV30, with TRBD1 as a possible D gene (6 bases). Germline CDR1 is GTSNPN and CDR2 is SVGIG (reference sequence). CDR3 length: 14 amino acids. With 5 bases removed from V and 3 bases from J, the gap between germline ends came to 14 bases. Here the CDR3 DNA reads TGTGCCTGGGGGGCTGGGGGCAGTGGAAACACCATATATTTT. It yields the protein CAWGAGGSGNTIYF.

The CDR3 sequence: CASSLAGEYTNSPLHF. In nucleotides, the CDR3 is TGTGCCAGCAGCTTGGCCGGGGAGTACACCAATTCACCCCTCCACTTT. The chain employs TRBV13 and TRBJ1-6; D ambiguous. V was pared by 3 bases and J by 7 bases, with 16 bases between. Germline assignment: CDR1 PRHDT and CDR2 FYEKMQ (reference sequence). There are 16 residues in the CDR3.

V usage is TRBV29-1 and J usage is TRBJ2-3, with a weak D call TRBD1 (6 bases). The CDR3 is 10 residues long. Trimming took 4 bases from V and 9 from J, leaving 8 bases between them. Germline CDR1 reads SQVTM; CDR2 reads ANQGSEA. The CDR3 nucleotides are TGCAGCGTTGGGCAGGGGACGCAGTATTTT. This sequence encodes CSVGQGTQYF.

This sequence joins TRBV28 and TRBJ2-5; 7 bases map to TRBD1. Germline trimming cut 6 bases from V and 1 base from J; bases unmatched to any gene: 8. This CDR3 contains 15 residues. CDR1 and CDR2 (germline): MDHEN, SYDVKM. The CDR3 coding sequence is TGTGCCAGCAGACCCGGACAGGACTTCCAAGAGACCCAGTACTTC. It translates to CASRPGQDFQETQYF.

This rearrangement joins TRBV5-1 to TRBJ2-1; D is ambiguous. Germline CDR1 reads SGHRS; CDR2 reads YFSETQ. Deletions cut 0 bases from V and 8 bases from J, with 9 bases between. The CDR3 is 13 residues long. This CDR3 reads CASSLATRYEQFF. For the CDR3, the DNA is TGCGCCAGCAGCTTGGCCACGCGCTATGAGCAGTTCTTC. Based on the CDR3 plus reference TRBV5-1 and TRBJ2-1, the full variable domain is KAGVTQTPRYLIKTRGQQVTLSCSPISGHRSVSWYQQTPGQGLQFLFEYFSETQRNKGNFPGRFSGRQFSNSRSEMNVSTLELGDSALYLCASSLATRYEQFFGPGTRLTVL.

The rearrangement joins TRBV6-5 to TRBJ2-1; D not certain. The CDR3 has 12 residues. Looked up from germline, CDR1 is MNHEY and CDR2 is SVGAGI. Trimming shortened V by 8 bases and J by 7 bases, and 12 bases separated the two germline ends. This chain's CDR3 is CASHAGLNEQFF. DNA for the CDR3: TGTGCCAGCCACGCCGGGTTGAATGAGCAGTTCTTC.

The J gene is TRBJ1-6, the V gene TRBV12-3 or TRBV12-4; 7 nucleotides align to TRBD1. The CDR3 has 13 amino acids. Germline trimming cut 5 bases from V and 9 bases from J; bases unmatched to any gene: 4. The CDR3: CASSPRQGSPLHF. The CDR3 DNA reads as TGTGCCAGCAGTCCCCGACAGGGTTCACCCCTCCACTTT.

V is TRBV3-1 (or the pseudogene TRBV3-2) and J is TRBJ2-5; D not certain. The V gene lost 4 bases and the J gene lost 0 bases, with 6 bases spanning the gap. The CDR3 sequence is 13 residues long. Germline V CDR1 and CDR2: LGHDT, YNNKEL (reference sequence). DNA for the CDR3: TGTGCCAGCAGCCCTTTGTACCAAGAGACCCAGTACTTC. Its protein is CASSPLYQETQYF.

V usage is TRBV7-8 and J usage is TRBJ1-1; D gene ambiguous. CDR1 SGHVS and CDR2 FQNEAQ come from the germline V gene. With 6 bases removed from V and 3 bases from J, the gap between germline ends came to 11 bases. The CDR3 is 13 residues long. CDR3 region: CASSQTRDTEAFF. CDR3 in DNA: TGTGCCAGCAGTCAAACGAGGGACACTGAAGCTTTCTTT.